Listed here are 5 T cell receptor beta chains from one sample, sequenced in a study of graft-versus-host responses after intestinal transplantation. These receptors lack a known antigen. The protocol was immunoSEQ multiplex PCR, while the TCRdb copy is restricted to in-frame clones and leaves out a portion. The table includes roughly 120,000 clones, approximately 94% detected once. This sample comprised unstimulated CD4+ T cells sorted from spleen or lymph node cells, obtained before transplant. Receptors were obtained from a human donor who was the organ donor for an intestinal transplant.

The rearrangement links TRBV5-4 to TRBJ2-1, with 14 bases matching TRBD2. V lost 4 bases to trimming and J lost 8 bases; unmatched junction nucleotides: 11. CDR3 length: 17 amino acids. Germline V gene sequence: CDR1 SGHNT, CDR2 YYREEE (reference sequence). CDR3 loop: CASSLGTSGSSRYEQFF. CDR3 nucleotides: TGTGCCAGCAGCCTAGGGACTAGCGGGAGTTCTAGGTATGAGCAGTTCTTC.

The chain combines TRBV7-2 with TRBJ2-5, with TRBD2 as a possible D gene (6 bases). V lost 3 bases, J lost 5 bases, and 13 bases lay in between. This CDR3 is built from 14 residues. From germline, CDR1 is SGHTA and CDR2 FQGNSA. The CDR3 DNA is TGTGCCAGCAGCTTTCCAGCGGGTACGGAGACCCAGTACTTC. It yields the protein CASSFPAGTETQYF.

The rearrangement uses TRBV5-1 and TRBJ2-7; tentatively, D is TRBD1 (6 bases). Germline CDR1 SGHRS, CDR2 YFSETQ. Between the trimmed V and J ends, which lost 1 base and 4 bases, there was a span of 12 bases. CDR3 length equals 14 residues. Here the CDR3 reads CASSLNRVEYEQYF. CDR3 in DNA: TGCGCCAGCAGCTTGAACAGGGTAGAGTACGAGCAGTACTTC.

The gene calls are TRBV5-1 and TRBJ2-7; D is possibly TRBD2 (5 bases). Germline-derived CDR1 and CDR2 are SGHRS and YFSETQ. V shed 6 bases and J shed 3 bases, with 16 bases lying between them. The CDR3 is 14 residues long. The CDR3 nucleotides read TGCGCCAGCACCCCGAGCGGCAGCCACTACGAGCAGTACTTC. Protein product: CASTPSGSHYEQYF.

V usage is TRBV2 and J usage is TRBJ1-2; 8 bases match TRBD1. V gave up 4 bases and J gave up 3 bases; unmatched junction bases: 4. Germline CDR1 and CDR2: SNHLY and FYNNEI. This CDR3 comprises 14 residues. The CDR3 region has the DNA TGTGCCAGCAGTGGCAACAGGGGGGACTATGGCTACACCTTC. Protein product: CASSGNRGDYGYTF. Supplemented by reference TRBV2 and TRBJ1-2, the full variable domain reads EPEVTQTPSHQVTQMGQEVILRCVPISNHLYFYWYRQILGQKVEFLVSFYNNEISEKSEIFDDQFSVERPDGSNFTLKIRSTKLEDSAMYFCASSGNRGDYGYTFGSGTRLTVV.